This entry describes one TCR beta chain. V lost 4 bases to trimming and J lost 6 bases, with 16 bases between them. CDR3 length: 14 residues. CDR1 SGHTS and CDR2 YDEGEE come from the germline V gene. Under the authors' procedure: Nucleated cell number was recorded as an estimate derived from reference gene primer amplification. Only in-frame clones appear in the TCRdb table, and some are missing; sequencing was by immunoSEQ multiplex PCR. That table supplies the V and J calls and clone size; D and trimming were determined from the DNA. The sample carries about 180,000 clones, almost 80% recorded once. These data belong to a study of blood T cell repertoires in COVID-19. Study-level information: Material from acute and convalescent COVID-19 was sourced from the United States, Italy and Spain. In each case, the material was cDNA or gDNA derived from T cells, B-cell-depleted T cells, or PBMCs.

Specimen: peripheral blood. The V and J genes are TRBV5-8 and TRBJ1-2; D is perhaps TRBD1 (6 bases). The TCR originated in a woman aged 65 to 85 with acute or convalescent COVID-19. Written as DNA, the CDR3 is TGTGCCAGCAGCCGCCTAATACAGGGAAATGGCTACACCTTC. Translated, it gives CASSRLIQGNGYTF.